This is a list of T cell receptor beta chains from one sample in a study of cytomegalovirus exposure and HLA in healthy donors. Sequenced by immunoSEQ multiplex PCR; TCRdb stores in-frame clones only, minus some. Of around 130,000 clones detected, more than 70% appear once; the ten largest clones hold over 0.9%. Specimen: PBMCs. The receptors were gathered from an older woman in good health and CMV-seronegative. The CDR3 runs from the conserved cysteine through the conserved F or W. D genes are given only for firm matches. Rows give clone size only sometimes, using once, few, many, or a class for an expanded clone.

j_gene: TRBJ2-3; d_gene: -; abundance: -; v_gene: TRBV7-2; CDR3nt: TGTGCCAGCAGCTTAGTAGCGTCTAGCACAGATACGCAGTATTTT; CDR3aa: CASSLVASSTDTQYF
j_gene: TRBJ2-1; d_gene: -; abundance: few; v_gene: TRBV7-7; CDR3nt: TGTGCTAGCAGCCGCGCTCAGGGGTCGTTTGAGCAGTTCTTC; CDR3aa: CASSRAQGSFEQFF
j_gene: TRBJ1-6; d_gene: TRBD1; abundance: -; v_gene: TRBV6-5; CDR3nt: TGTGCCAGCACGACGGGTGGGACAGGGAACTCACCCCTCCACTTT; CDR3aa: CASTTGGTGNSPLHF
j_gene: TRBJ1-3; d_gene: TRBD1; abundance: -; v_gene: TRBV5-1; CDR3nt: TGCGCCAGCAGCTTAACCGGGACAGCCTCTGGAAACACCATATATTTT; CDR3aa: CASSLTGTASGNTIYF
j_gene: TRBJ1-1; d_gene: TRBD1; abundance: -; v_gene: TRBV10-3; CDR3nt: TGTGCCATCAGCCTGGGACAGGGAGAAACTGAAGCTTTCTTT; CDR3aa: CAISLGQGETEAFF
j_gene: TRBJ2-1; d_gene: -; abundance: -; v_gene: TRBV7-2; CDR3nt: TGTGCCAGCAGCCTGGCTAGCGACCTCTCCTACAATGAGCAGTTCTTC; CDR3aa: CASSLASDLSYNEQFF
j_gene: TRBJ2-7; d_gene: TRBD2; abundance: -; v_gene: TRBV4-1; CDR3nt: TGCGCCAGCAGCCCCTCGACTAGCGGGAGTGGATACGAGCAGTGCTTC; CDR3aa: CASSPSTSGSGYEQCF
j_gene: TRBJ2-6; d_gene: -; abundance: -; v_gene: TRBV7-9; CDR3nt: TGTGCCAGCAGCTTAGGTGCCGGGGATGGGGCCAACGTCCTGACTTTC; CDR3aa: CASSLGAGDGANVLTF
j_gene: TRBJ2-2; d_gene: -; abundance: -; v_gene: TRBV5-1; CDR3nt: TGCGCCAGCAGCTTGGGTAGAACGAACACCGGGGAGCTGTTTTTT; CDR3aa: CASSLGRTNTGELFF
j_gene: TRBJ2-1; d_gene: -; abundance: -; v_gene: TRBV2; CDR3nt: TGTGCCAGCAGGGGCCCCGGTCTTAACAATGAGCAGTTCTTC; CDR3aa: CASRGPGLNNEQFF
j_gene: TRBJ2-7; d_gene: TRBD1; abundance: -; v_gene: TRBV5-1; CDR3nt: TGCGCCAGCAGCTTGCCACGGGACAGGGTTTACGAGCAGTACTTC; CDR3aa: CASSLPRDRVYEQYF
j_gene: TRBJ2-3; d_gene: TRBD1; abundance: -; v_gene: TRBV6-5; CDR3nt: TGTGCCAGCAGCGATATACAGGGGGCCGGAGATACGCAGTATTTT; CDR3aa: CASSDIQGAGDTQYF
j_gene: TRBJ1-6; d_gene: -; abundance: -; v_gene: TRBV14; CDR3nt: TGTGCCAGCAGCCCACCGGGACAATATAATTCACCCCTCCACTTT; CDR3aa: CASSPPGQYNSPLHF
j_gene: TRBJ2-2; d_gene: TRBD2; abundance: once; v_gene: TRBV19; CDR3nt: TGTGCCAGTACCCATAAGGGACTAGCGGGAGTTCGGACCGGGGAGCTGTTTTTT; CDR3aa: CASTHKGLAGVRTGELFF
j_gene: TRBJ2-2; d_gene: -; abundance: -; v_gene: TRBV7-8; CDR3nt: TGTGCCAGCAGCCCTGTCTCGCGTGCGAACACCGGGGAGCTGTTTTTT; CDR3aa: CASSPVSRANTGELFF
j_gene: TRBJ2-3; d_gene: -; abundance: -; v_gene: TRBV18; CDR3nt: TGTGCCAGCTCACCACGGCAGAGCACAGATACGCAGTATTTT; CDR3aa: CASSPRQSTDTQYF
j_gene: TRBJ2-2; d_gene: -; abundance: -; v_gene: TRBV5-6; CDR3nt: TGTGCCAGCAGCTTCCTTAACGGGGTAAAGGCCGGGGAGCTGTTTTTT; CDR3aa: CASSFLNGVKAGELFF
j_gene: TRBJ1-2; d_gene: TRBD1; abundance: -; v_gene: TRBV10-3; CDR3nt: TGTGCCATCGGAGGGTTGGTGGGGGACAGGTCTTATGGCTACACCTTC; CDR3aa: CAIGGLVGDRSYGYTF
j_gene: TRBJ2-2; d_gene: -; abundance: -; v_gene: TRBV7-8; CDR3nt: TGTGCCAGCAGCCCATCACTCAGGGTTGACGGGGAGCTGTTTTTT; CDR3aa: CASSPSLRVDGELFF
j_gene: TRBJ2-7; d_gene: -; abundance: -; v_gene: TRBV25-1; CDR3nt: TGTGCCAGCAGTGGATACTACAGGGTTGCCGAGCAGTACTTC; CDR3aa: CASSGYYRVAEQYF
j_gene: TRBJ2-3; d_gene: TRBD1; abundance: few; v_gene: TRBV6-4; CDR3nt: TGTGCCAGCACGAATGGGACAGGGACAGATACGCAGTATTTT; CDR3aa: CASTNGTGTDTQYF
j_gene: TRBJ2-7; d_gene: TRBD2; abundance: -; v_gene: TRBV19; CDR3nt: TGTGCCAGTAGTATGTCCCTAGCGGGAGCGGCCTACGAGCAGTACTTC; CDR3aa: CASSMSLAGAAYEQYF
j_gene: TRBJ2-7; d_gene: -; abundance: -; v_gene: TRBV28; CDR3nt: TGTGCCAGCAGTTTATCCGCAAAGAGCTCCTACGAGCAGTACTTC; CDR3aa: CASSLSAKSSYEQYF
j_gene: TRBJ2-1; d_gene: -; abundance: -; v_gene: TRBV5-1; CDR3nt: TGCGCCAGCAGCTTGAGGACGGGGGTTGAGCAGTTCTTC; CDR3aa: CASSLRTGVEQFF
j_gene: TRBJ2-1; d_gene: TRBD2; abundance: -; v_gene: TRBV5-1; CDR3nt: TGCGCCAGCAGCTTTTTTGTAGCGGGAGTATCAAATGAGCAGTTCTTC; CDR3aa: CASSFFVAGVSNEQFF
j_gene: TRBJ2-3; d_gene: -; abundance: -; v_gene: TRBV7-3; CDR3nt: TGTGCCAGCAGCCTGCTTGGTAGCCAAACTAGCACAGATACGCAGTATTTT; CDR3aa: CASSLLGSQTSTDTQYF
j_gene: TRBJ2-3; d_gene: -; abundance: -; v_gene: TRBV7-9; CDR3nt: TGTGCCAGCAGCCCAGGGGCTTCCCAAAAGAGAGATACGCAGTATTTT; CDR3aa: CASSPGASQKRDTQYF
j_gene: TRBJ1-1; d_gene: TRBD1; abundance: -; v_gene: TRBV10-1; CDR3nt: TGCGCCAGCAGTTGGGACAGTTCGAACACTGAAGCTTTCTTT; CDR3aa: CASSWDSSNTEAFF
j_gene: TRBJ2-2; d_gene: -; abundance: -; v_gene: TRBV7-3; CDR3nt: TGTGCCAGCGGGTTTAGCGGAAACACCGGGGAGCTGTTTTTT; CDR3aa: CASGFSGNTGELFF
j_gene: TRBJ2-1; d_gene: TRBD1; abundance: -; v_gene: TRBV5-1; CDR3nt: TGCGCCAGCAGCCCCCTTCGACAGGGATGGGAGCAGTTCTTC; CDR3aa: CASSPLRQGWEQFF
j_gene: TRBJ1-1; d_gene: -; abundance: -; v_gene: TRBV30; CDR3nt: TGTGCCTGGAGCCGGGACACCAACACTGAAGCTTTCTTT; CDR3aa: CAWSRDTNTEAFF
j_gene: TRBJ2-7; d_gene: TRBD2; abundance: few; v_gene: TRBV28; CDR3nt: TGTGCCAGCGAACTAGCGGGGCTCTCCTACGAGCAGTACTTC; CDR3aa: CASELAGLSYEQYF
j_gene: TRBJ1-2; d_gene: -; abundance: -; v_gene: TRBV6-6; CDR3nt: TGTGCCAGCAGTTATAACGACAGGACGTATGGCTACACCTTC; CDR3aa: CASSYNDRTYGYTF